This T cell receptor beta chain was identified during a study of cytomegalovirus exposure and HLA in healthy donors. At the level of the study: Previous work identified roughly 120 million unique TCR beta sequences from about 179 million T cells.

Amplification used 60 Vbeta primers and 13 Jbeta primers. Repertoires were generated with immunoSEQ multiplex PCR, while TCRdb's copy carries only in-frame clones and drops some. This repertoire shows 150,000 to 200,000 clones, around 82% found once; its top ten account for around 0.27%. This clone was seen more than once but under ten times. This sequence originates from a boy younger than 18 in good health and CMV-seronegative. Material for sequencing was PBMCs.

CDR3 DNA sequence: TGTGCCAGCAGCTTCGGGATCTGGAGTGAAAAACTGTTTTTT. Encoded protein: CASSFGIWSEKLFF. V is TRBV5-6 and J is TRBJ1-4; D not certain. Deletions cut 2 bases from V and 7 bases from J, with 12 bases between. CDR1 and CDR2 (germline): SGHDT, YYEEEE. CDR3 length equals 14 residues.